The clone carrying this T cell receptor beta chain was observed a few times. This record belongs to a study of T-cell memory formation after mild COVID-19. MiXCR, run by TCRdb on the 5' RACE reads, gives a single entry per CDR3 protein. The repertoire includes under 300,000 distinct CDR3 sequences, around 8% of them detected once, and approximately 22% sits in the top ten. The germline V gene has CDR1 SGHTA and CDR2 FQGNSA. The ends were cut back, 5 bases at V and 4 bases at J, with 12 bases in the middle. The CDR3 runs 14 residues. This rearrangement joins TRBV7-2 to TRBJ1-5; tentative D call: TRBD1 (5 bases). Sample: PBMCs or a T cell subset sorted from them (not recorded which). The clonotype was recovered from a man in his late teens or twenties who had mild COVID-19 (a few samples of this study predate the infection). Cell type and time point are not known. The CDR3 nucleotides are TGTGCCAGCAGCGCCCAGGGAAGGAATCAGCCCCAGCATTTT. It encodes CASSAQGRNQPQHF.